A selection of T cell receptor beta chains follows, all from one sample in a study of response to subunit inactivated influenza vaccine. Each CDR3 protein is one row after TCRdb ran MiXCR on the RT-PCR reads. The sample lists almost 600,000 distinct CDR3 sequences; approximately 15% were seen once. Material: PBMCs from blood, obtained roughly 12 days after vaccination. Source of these receptors: a man aged 45-65 years who received an inactivated influenza vaccine. The CDR3 runs from the conserved cysteine through the conserved F or W. D genes are given only for firm matches. Rows give clone size only sometimes, using once, few, many, or a class for an expanded clone.

j_gene	v_gene	d_gene	abundance	CDR3nt	CDR3aa
TRBJ2-1	TRBV6-1	TRBD2	NA	TGTGCCAGCATCCCACCCGGGACTAGCGGGTACAATGAGCAGTTCTTC	CASIPPGTSGYNEQFF
TRBJ2-7	TRBV5-1	TRBD1	many	TGCGCCAGCAGGCAGGGACAGGGCTACGAGCAGTACTTC	CASRQGQGYEQYF
TRBJ2-7	TRBV5-1	NA	NA	TGCGCCAGCAGCTTCCCCGACAGGGAGGGCGAGCAGTACTTC	CASSFPDREGEQYF
TRBJ1-2	TRBV12-3/TRBV12-4	NA	many	TGTGCCAGCAGTTTGAGTCACTATGGCTACACCTTC	CASSLSHYGYTF
TRBJ2-1	TRBV20-1	TRBD1	few	TGCAGTGCTCACGACAGGGGGTGGAACAATGAGCAGTTCTTC	CSAHDRGWNNEQFF
TRBJ1-2	TRBV28	NA	few	TGTGCCAGCAGTTTACAGGCCCCGGCTCGGGGCTACACCTTC	CASSLQAPARGYTF
TRBJ2-1	TRBV29-1	TRBD2	many	TGCAGCGTTGAGGGGGGTAGCGGGCAACGGAGCTCCTACAATGAGCAGTTCTTC	CSVEGGSGQRSSYNEQFF
TRBJ2-5	TRBV7-9	TRBD1	few	TGTGCCAGCAGCCAACAAACCGGGACAGGGGAGAAGACCCAGTACTTC	CASSQQTGTGEKTQYF
TRBJ2-7	TRBV25-1	TRBD1	NA	TGTGCCAGCAGTGAATGCTCCCTGCGTAGGGGGCGGGACGAGCAGTACTTC	CASSECSLRRGRDEQYF
TRBJ2-5	TRBV7-6	NA	many	TGTGCCAGCAGCTTAGCCCCATCCGAGACCCAGTACTTC	CASSLAPSETQYF
TRBJ2-7	TRBV20-1	TRBD1	few	TGCAGTGCTGTTACCGGGACAGCTAATTTCCGCGAGCAGTACTTC	CSAVTGTANFREQYF
TRBJ2-3	TRBV5-1	NA	few	TGCGCCAGCAGCTTGGGCTGGGAGGCAGATACGCAGTATTTT	CASSLGWEADTQYF
TRBJ2-7	TRBV3-1	NA	NA	TGTGCCAGCAGCCAAGGAGCGGTTAATCGTTACGAGCAGTACTTC	CASSQGAVNRYEQYF
TRBJ2-1	TRBV7-9	TRBD2	NA	TGTGCCATCAGCTTATTAATGACTAGCCCGGAGGTGCAGTTCTTC	CAISLLMTSPEVQFF
TRBJ2-2	TRBV6-5	NA	few	TGTGCCAGCAGTTACCCCTTGACGGAGAACACCGGGGAGCTGTTTTTT	CASSYPLTENTGELFF
TRBJ2-6	TRBV6-2/TRBV6-3	NA	NA	TGTGCCAGCAGTAACCCCCGGGCGGGGGCCAACGTCCTGACTTTC	CASSNPRAGANVLTF
TRBJ2-2	TRBV20-1	TRBD1	many	TGCAGTGCGCCCGGGACAGGGGTTCCCGGGGAGCTGTTTTTT	CSAPGTGVPGELFF
TRBJ1-6	TRBV11-2	NA	NA	TGTGCCAGCAGCGCCCCGGGACACAAAGGCTCACCCCTCCACTTT	CASSAPGHKGSPLHF
TRBJ1-1	TRBV11-2	NA	many	TGTGCCAGCAGCTTAGCCGTAACTGAAGCTTTCTTT	CASSLAVTEAFF
TRBJ2-7	TRBV6-2/TRBV6-3	NA	NA	TGTGCCAGCAGACCTGGGGCAGTCAGCGAGCAGTACTTC	CASRPGAVSEQYF
TRBJ1-1	TRBV7-8	NA	few	TGTGCCAGCTGCTATGACAGGACGAACACTGAAGCTTTCTTT	CASCYDRTNTEAFF
TRBJ1-2	TRBV7-9	TRBD1	few	TGTGCCAGCAGCTCCCGACAGGGGACGAGTTATGGCTACACCTTC	CASSSRQGTSYGYTF
TRBJ1-2	TRBV4-3	NA	once	TGCGCCAGCAGCCAAGTGCGGGGACGCTATGGCTACACCTTC	CASSQVRGRYGYTF
TRBJ2-5	TRBV10-3	TRBD2	NA	TGTGCCATCAGTAGCGGGGGGTACCAAGAGACCCAGTACTTC	CAISSGGYQETQYF
TRBJ2-5	TRBV3-1	TRBD1	few	TGTGCCAGCAGCCGACAGAGAAGTTACAGGGGGGTTCTGGAGACCCAGTACTTC	CASSRQRSYRGVLETQYF
TRBJ1-1	TRBV12-3/TRBV12-4	NA	NA	TGTGCCAGCAGTACCAATCAGGGGACCTTGAGTGAAGCTTTCTTT	CASSTNQGTLSEAFF
TRBJ2-3	TRBV13	NA	few	TGTGCCAGCAGCTTTTTACGGGGGCTTACCACAGATACGCAGTATTTT	CASSFLRGLTTDTQYF
TRBJ2-1	TRBV29-1	TRBD2	few	TGCAGCCCGGGGGGAGGGCAGTTCTTC	CSPGGGQFF